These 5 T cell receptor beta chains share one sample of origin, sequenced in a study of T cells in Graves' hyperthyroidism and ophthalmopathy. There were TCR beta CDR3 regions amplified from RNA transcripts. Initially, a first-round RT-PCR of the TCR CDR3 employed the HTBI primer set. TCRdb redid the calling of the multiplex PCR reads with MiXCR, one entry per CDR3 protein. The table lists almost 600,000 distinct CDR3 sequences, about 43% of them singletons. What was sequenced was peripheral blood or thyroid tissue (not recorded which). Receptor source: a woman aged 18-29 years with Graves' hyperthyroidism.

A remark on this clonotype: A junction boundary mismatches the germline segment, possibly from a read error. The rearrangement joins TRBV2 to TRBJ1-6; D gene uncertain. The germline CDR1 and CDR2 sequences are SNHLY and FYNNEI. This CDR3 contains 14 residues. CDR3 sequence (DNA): TGTGCCAGCAGTGCGGACGGAATAAATTCACCTCTCCACTTT. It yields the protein CASSADGINSPLHF.

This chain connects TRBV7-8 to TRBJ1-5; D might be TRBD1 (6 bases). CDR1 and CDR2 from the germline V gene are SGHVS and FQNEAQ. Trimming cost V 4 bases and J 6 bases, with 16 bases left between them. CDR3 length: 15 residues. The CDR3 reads CASSWGGAIGQPQHF. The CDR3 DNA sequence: TGTGCCAGCAGCTGGGGGGGGGCGATTGGTCAGCCCCAGCATTTT.

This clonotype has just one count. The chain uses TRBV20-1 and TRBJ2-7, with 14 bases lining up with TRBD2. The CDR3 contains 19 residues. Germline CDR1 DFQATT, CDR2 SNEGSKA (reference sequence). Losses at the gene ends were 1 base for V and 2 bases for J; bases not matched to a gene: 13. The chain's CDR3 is CSARVPIPTSGRVTYEQYF. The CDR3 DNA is TGCAGTGCTAGAGTACCCATCCCGACTAGCGGGAGGGTGACCTACGAGCAGTACTTC.

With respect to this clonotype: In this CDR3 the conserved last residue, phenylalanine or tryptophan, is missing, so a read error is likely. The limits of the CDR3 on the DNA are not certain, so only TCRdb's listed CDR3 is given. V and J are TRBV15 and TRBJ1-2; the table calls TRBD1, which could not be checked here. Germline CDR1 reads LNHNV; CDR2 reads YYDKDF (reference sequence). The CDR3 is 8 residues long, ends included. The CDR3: CATSTSGQ.

The CDR3 region has the DNA TGCGCCAGCAGCTTGTACAGGGGCAGTCGTTTTACCTTC. It is translated as CASSLYRGSRFTF. J is TRBJ1-2 and V is TRBV5-1, with 7 bases fitting TRBD1. The CDR3 runs to 13 residues. Germline V gene lookup returns CDR1 SGHRS and CDR2 YFSETQ. With 1 base clipped from V and 14 bases from J, the junction kept 11 bases outside the gene matches.